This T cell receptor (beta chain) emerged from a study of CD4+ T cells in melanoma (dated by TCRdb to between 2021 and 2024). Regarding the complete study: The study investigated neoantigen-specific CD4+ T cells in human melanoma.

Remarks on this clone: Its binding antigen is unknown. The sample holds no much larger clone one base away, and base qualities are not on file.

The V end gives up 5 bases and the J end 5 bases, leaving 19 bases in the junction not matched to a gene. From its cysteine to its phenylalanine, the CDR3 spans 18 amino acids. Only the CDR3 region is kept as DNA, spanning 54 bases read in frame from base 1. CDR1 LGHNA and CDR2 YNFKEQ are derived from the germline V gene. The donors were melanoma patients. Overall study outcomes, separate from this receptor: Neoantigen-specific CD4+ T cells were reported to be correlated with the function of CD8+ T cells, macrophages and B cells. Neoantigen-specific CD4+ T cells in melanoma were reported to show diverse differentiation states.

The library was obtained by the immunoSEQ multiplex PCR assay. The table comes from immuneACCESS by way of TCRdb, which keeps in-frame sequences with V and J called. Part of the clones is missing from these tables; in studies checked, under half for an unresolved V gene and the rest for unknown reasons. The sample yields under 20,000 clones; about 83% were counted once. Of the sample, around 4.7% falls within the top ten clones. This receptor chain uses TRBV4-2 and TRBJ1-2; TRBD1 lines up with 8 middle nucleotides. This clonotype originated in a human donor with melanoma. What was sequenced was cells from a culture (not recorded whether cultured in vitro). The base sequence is TGTGCCAGCAGCTTGGGTGGGCCAGGGGGCGCGAAGATGTATGGCTACACCTTC. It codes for CASSLGGPGGAKMYGYTF.